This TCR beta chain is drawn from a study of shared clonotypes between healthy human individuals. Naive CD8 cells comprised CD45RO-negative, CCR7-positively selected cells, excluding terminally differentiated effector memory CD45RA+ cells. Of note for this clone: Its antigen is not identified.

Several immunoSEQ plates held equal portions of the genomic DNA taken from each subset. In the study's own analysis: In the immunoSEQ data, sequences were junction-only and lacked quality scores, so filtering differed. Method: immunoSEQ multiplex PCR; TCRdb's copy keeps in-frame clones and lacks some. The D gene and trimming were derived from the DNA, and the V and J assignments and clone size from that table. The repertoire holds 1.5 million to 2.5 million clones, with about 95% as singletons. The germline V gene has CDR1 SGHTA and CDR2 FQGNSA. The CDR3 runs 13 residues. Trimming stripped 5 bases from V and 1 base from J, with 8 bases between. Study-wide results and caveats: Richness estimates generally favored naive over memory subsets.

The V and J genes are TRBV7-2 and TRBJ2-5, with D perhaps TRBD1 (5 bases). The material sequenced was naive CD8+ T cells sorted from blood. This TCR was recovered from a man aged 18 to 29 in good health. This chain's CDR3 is CASSRTPQETQYF. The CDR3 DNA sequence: TGTGCCAGCAGCCGGACACCCCAAGAGACCCAGTACTTC.